Sequencing of this T cell receptor beta chain was carried out in a study of OX40 agonist ivuxolimab in advanced cancers. As concerns this clone: What it recognizes is unknown.

This CDR3 is 13 amino acids long. V lost 8 bases and J lost 4, with 14 bases in between. Germline-derived CDR1 and CDR2 are PRHDT and FYEKMQ (reference sequence). The protocol was immunoSEQ multiplex PCR, while the TCRdb copy is restricted to in-frame clones and leaves out a portion. The data contain about 42,000 clones, more than 70% of them seen just once; the ten biggest clones take up less than 15%. Study outcomes and limitations: Low normalized clonal expansion also occurred in some nonresponding patients. At 0.1 to 3.0 mg/kg, CD4+ and CD8+ blood T cells expanded clonally by week 6.

This material consisted of CD4+ or CD8+ T cells sorted from blood, taken in a trial of the OX40 agonist ivuxolimab. This TCR was sampled from an adult with an advanced solid tumor such as melanoma, head and neck, liver or kidney cancer. The V gene is TRBV13, the J gene TRBJ1-1; D ambiguous. CDR3 nucleotides: TGTGCCAGCTCCCAGGTCGGGGTCACTGAAGCTTTCTTT. It encodes CASSQVGVTEAFF.